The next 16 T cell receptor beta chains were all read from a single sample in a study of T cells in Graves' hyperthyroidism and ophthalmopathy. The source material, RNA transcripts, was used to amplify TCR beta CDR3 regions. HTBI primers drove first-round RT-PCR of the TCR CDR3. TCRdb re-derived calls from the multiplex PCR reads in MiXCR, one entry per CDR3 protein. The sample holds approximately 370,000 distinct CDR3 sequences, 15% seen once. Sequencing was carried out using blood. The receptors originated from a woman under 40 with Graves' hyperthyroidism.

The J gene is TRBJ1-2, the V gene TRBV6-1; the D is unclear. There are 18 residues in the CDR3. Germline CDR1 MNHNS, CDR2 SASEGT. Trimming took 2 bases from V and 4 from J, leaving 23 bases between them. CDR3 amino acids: CASSESGHAYGFIYGYTF. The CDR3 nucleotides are TGTGCCAGCAGTGAAAGTGGGCACGCTTACGGCTTTATCTATGGCTACACCTTC.

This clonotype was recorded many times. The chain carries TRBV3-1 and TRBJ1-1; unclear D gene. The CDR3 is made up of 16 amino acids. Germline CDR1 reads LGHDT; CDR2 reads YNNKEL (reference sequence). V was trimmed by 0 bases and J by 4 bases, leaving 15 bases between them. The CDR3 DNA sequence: TGTGCCAGCAGCCAAGAAGGCGAGGGTCCGAGCACTGAAGCTTTCTTT. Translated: CASSQEGEGPSTEAFF. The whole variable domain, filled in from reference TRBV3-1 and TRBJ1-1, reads DTAVSQTPKYLVTQMGNDKSIKCEQNLGHDTMYWYKQDSKKFLKIMFSYNNKELIINETVPNRFSPKSPDKAHLNLHINSLELGDSAVYFCASSQEGEGPSTEAFFGQGTRLTVV.

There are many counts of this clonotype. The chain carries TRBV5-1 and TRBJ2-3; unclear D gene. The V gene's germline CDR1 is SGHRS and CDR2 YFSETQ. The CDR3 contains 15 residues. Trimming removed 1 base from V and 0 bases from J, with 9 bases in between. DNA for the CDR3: TGCGCCAGCAGCTTGAGTACTCCTAGCACAGATACGCAGTATTTT. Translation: CASSLSTPSTDTQYF.

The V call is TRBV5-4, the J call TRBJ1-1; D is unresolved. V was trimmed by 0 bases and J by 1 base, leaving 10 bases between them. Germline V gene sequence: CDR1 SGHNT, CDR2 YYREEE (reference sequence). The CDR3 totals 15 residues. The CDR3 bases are TGTGCCAGCAGCTTGGACAGAAAAGCGAACACTGAAGCTTTCTTT. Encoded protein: CASSLDRKANTEAFF.

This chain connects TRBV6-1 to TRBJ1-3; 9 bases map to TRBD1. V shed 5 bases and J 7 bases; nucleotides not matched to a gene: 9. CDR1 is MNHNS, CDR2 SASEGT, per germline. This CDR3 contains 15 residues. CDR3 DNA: TGTGCCAGCAGTTCAATCCCCGGGACAGGGAACACCATATATTTT. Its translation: CASSSIPGTGNTIYF.

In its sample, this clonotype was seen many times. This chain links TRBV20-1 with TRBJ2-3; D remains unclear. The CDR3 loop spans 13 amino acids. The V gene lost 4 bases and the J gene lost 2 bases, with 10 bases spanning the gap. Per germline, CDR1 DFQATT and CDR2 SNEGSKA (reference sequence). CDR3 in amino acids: CSAMHYNTDTQYF. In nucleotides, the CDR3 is TGCAGTGCTATGCATTACAACACAGATACGCAGTATTTT.

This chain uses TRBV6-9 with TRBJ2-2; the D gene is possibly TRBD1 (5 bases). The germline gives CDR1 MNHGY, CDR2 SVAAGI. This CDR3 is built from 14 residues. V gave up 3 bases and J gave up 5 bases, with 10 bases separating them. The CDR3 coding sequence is TGTGCCAGCAGTTACCTGTCAGGGACCGGGGAGCTGTTTTTT. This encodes CASSYLSGTGELFF.

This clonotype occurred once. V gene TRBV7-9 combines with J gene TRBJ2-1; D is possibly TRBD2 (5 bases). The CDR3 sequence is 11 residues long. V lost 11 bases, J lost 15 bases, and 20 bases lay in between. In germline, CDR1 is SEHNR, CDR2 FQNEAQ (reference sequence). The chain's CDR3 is CASTRDGGSFF. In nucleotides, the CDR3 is TGTGCCTCCACAAGAGACGGAGGATCGTTCTTC.

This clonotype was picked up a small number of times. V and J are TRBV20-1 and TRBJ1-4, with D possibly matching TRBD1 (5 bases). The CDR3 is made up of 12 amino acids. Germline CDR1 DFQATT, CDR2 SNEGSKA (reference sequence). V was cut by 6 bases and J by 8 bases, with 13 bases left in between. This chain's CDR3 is CSAAQGLEKLFF. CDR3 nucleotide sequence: TGCAGTGCGGCCCAGGGACTCGAAAAACTGTTTTTT.

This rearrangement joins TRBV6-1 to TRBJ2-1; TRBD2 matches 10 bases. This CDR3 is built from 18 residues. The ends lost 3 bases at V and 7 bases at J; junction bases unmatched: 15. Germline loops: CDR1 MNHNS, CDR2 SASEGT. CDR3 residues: CASSDKPPGLAYDNEQFF. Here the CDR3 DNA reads TGTGCCAGCAGTGATAAACCTCCGGGACTAGCGTATGATAATGAGCAGTTCTTC.

The CDR3 loop is CAWSLGSSTDTQYF. Here the CDR3 DNA reads TGTGCCTGGAGTTTAGGGTCCAGCACAGATACGCAGTATTTT. The chain couples TRBV30 to TRBJ2-3; D gene ambiguous. The CDR3 covers 14 residues. V shed 2 bases and J shed 0 bases, with 9 bases lying between them. Germline V lookup: CDR1 GTSNPN, CDR2 SVGIG (reference sequence).

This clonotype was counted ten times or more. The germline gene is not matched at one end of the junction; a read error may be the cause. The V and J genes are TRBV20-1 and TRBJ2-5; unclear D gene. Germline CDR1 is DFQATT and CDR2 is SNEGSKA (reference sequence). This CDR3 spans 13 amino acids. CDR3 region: CSARETGQGTQYF. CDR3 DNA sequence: TGCAGTGCTAGAGAGACTGGCCAAGGGACCCAGTACTTC.

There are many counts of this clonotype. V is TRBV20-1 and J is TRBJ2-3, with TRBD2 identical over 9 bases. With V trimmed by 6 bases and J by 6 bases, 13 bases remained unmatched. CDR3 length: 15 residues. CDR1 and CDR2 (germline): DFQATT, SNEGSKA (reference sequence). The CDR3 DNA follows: TGCAGTGCCCTGGGTCAGTTAGCGGGAGTGGATACGCAGTATTTT. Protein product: CSALGQLAGVDTQYF.

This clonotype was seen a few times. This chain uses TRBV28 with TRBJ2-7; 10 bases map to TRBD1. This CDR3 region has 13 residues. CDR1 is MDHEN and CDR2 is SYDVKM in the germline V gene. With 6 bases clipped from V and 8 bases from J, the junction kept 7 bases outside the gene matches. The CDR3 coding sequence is TGTGCCAGCAGGGGGACAGGGGAAGCCAAGCAGTACTTC. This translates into CASRGTGEAKQYF.

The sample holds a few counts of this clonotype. Here the CDR3 DNA reads TGTGCCAGCAGCGCGGGACTAGCGGGTGTACCAGGAAACAATGAGCAGTTCTTC. It translates to CASSAGLAGVPGNNEQFF. The chain couples TRBV11-2 to TRBJ2-1; 12 bases match TRBD2. Losses at the gene ends were 5 bases for V and 5 bases for J; bases not matched to a gene: 13. The germline V gene encodes CDR1 SGHAT and CDR2 FQNNGV. The CDR3 runs 18 residues.

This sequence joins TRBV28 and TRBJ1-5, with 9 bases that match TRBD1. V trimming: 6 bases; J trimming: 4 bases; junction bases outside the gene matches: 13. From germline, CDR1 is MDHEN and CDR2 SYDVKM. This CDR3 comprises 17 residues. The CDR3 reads CASRLGPHRGPNQPQHF. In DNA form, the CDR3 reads TGTGCCAGCAGGCTGGGGCCCCACAGGGGGCCAAATCAGCCCCAGCATTTT. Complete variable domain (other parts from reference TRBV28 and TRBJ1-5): DVKVTQSSRYLVKRTGEKVFLECVQDMDHENMFWYRQDPGLGLRLIYFSYDVKMKEKGDIPEGYSVSREKKERFSLILESASTNQTSMYLCASRLGPHRGPNQPQHFGDGTRLSIL.